This record concerns one T cell receptor beta chain sequence. Antigen unknown. A clone one base away is much larger, so this may be a read error. A second PCR of roughly 7 to 11 cycles used a sample-barcoded 5' primer and a J-beta primer mix. Per sample, CDR3-containing paired-end reads numbered at least 2.5 million. TCRdb re-called the 5' RACE reads through MiXCR, storing one row per CDR3 protein. Here the sample spans about 670,000 distinct CDR3 sequences, about 50% being singletons. These data originate in a study of blood T cells in healthy people across ages. Donors were healthy Caucasian individuals from Russia aged roughly 6 to 95. Findings and limits, study-wide: Diversity estimated from one million T cells was considered an underestimate. In long-lived donors, naive CD4+ cell counts and diversity exceeded those of aged donors.

The CDR3 has 14 residues. CDR1 and CDR2 from the germline V gene are SGHRS and YFSETQ. The sample taken for sequencing was blood. The receptor comes from a woman of 80 years or more in good health. The V gene is TRBV5-1, the J gene TRBJ2-7; D possibly corresponds to TRBD2 (5 bases). This CDR3 reads CAGSGVSVAHEQYF. For the CDR3, the DNA is TGCGCCGGCAGCGGCGTTAGCGTCGCCCACGAGCAGTACTTC.